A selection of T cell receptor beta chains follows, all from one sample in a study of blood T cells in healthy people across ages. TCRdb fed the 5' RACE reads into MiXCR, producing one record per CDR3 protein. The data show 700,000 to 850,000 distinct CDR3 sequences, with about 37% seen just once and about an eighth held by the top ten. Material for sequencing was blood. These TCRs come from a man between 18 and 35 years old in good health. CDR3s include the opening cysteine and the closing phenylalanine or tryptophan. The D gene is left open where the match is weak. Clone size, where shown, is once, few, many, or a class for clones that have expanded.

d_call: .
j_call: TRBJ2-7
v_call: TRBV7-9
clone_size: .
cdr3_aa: CASSSPLGEQYF
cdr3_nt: TGTGCCAGCAGCTCACCGCTGGGAGAGCAGTACTTC

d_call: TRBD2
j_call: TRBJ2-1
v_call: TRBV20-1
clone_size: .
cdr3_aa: CSTSVRWGNEQFF
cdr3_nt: TGCAGCACTAGCGTTAGGTGGGGGAATGAGCAGTTCTTC

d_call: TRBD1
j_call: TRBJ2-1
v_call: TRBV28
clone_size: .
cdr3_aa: CASSTRNRGIRGEQFF
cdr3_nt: TGTGCCAGCAGCACCCGGAACAGGGGGATAAGGGGTGAGCAGTTCTTC

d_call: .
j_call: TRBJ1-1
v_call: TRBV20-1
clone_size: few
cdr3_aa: CSARDVNTEAFF
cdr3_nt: TGCAGTGCTAGGGACGTGAACACTGAAGCTTTCTTT

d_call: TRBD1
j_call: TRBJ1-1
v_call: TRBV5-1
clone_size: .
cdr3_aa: CASSPVTGTPEAFF
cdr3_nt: TGCGCCAGCAGCCCGGTGACAGGGACCCCTGAAGCTTTCTTT

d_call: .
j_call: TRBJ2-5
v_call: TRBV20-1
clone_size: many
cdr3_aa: CSASLEETQYF
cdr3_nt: TGCAGTGCTAGTCTGGAAGAGACCCAGTACTTC

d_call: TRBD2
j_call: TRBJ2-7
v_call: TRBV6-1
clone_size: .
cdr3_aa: CASKSSGGSYEQYF
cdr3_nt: TGTGCCAGCAAATCTAGCGGGGGGTCCTACGAGCAGTACTTC

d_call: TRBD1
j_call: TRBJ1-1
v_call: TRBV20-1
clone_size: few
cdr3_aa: CSARDREGSEAFF
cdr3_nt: TGCAGTGCTAGGGACAGGGAGGGCTCTGAAGCTTTCTTT

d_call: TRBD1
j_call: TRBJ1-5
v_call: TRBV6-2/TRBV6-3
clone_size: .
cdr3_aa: CASSYSSGTGALNQPQHF
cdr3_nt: TGTGCCAGCAGTTACTCATCCGGGACAGGGGCTCTCAATCAGCCCCAGCATTTT

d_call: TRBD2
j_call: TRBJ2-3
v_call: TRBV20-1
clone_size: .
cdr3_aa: CSASEERGTDTQYF
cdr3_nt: TGCAGTGCTAGTGAGGAGCGGGGAACAGATACGCAGTATTTT

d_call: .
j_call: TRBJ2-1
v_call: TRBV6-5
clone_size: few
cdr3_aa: CASSYGGRSNEQFF
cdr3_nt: TGTGCCAGCAGTTACGGAGGACGTTCGAATGAGCAGTTCTTC

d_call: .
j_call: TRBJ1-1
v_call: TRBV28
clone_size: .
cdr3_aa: CASSPTRNTEAFF
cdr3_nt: TGTGCCAGTAGCCCAACGCGGAACACTGAAGCTTTCTTT

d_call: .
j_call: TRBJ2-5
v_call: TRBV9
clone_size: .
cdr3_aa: CASSVDDSGLIGEQYF
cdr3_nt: TGTGCCAGCAGCGTAGATGATAGCGGCCTCATCGGTGAGCAGTACTTC

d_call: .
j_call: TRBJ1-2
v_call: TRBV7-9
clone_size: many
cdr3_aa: CASRLQLAAPNYGYTF
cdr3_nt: TGTGCCAGCAGGCTCCAGCTCGCAGCACCTAACTATGGCTACACCTTC

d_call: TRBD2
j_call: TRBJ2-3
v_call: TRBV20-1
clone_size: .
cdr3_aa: CSAWDYQSGTDTQYF
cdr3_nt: TGCAGTGCGTGGGACTACCAATCGGGCACAGATACGCAGTATTTT

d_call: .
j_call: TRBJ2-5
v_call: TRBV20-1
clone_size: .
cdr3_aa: CSASGAEETQYF
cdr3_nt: TGCAGTGCTAGCGGGGCGGAAGAGACCCAGTACTTC

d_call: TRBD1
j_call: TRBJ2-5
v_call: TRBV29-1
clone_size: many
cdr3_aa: CSVSSGTGVKTQYF
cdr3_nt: TGCAGCGTTTCTTCCGGGACAGGGGTCAAGACCCAGTACTTC

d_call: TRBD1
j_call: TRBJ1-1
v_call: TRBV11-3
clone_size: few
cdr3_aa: CASSFDREPEAFF
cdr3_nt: TGTGCCAGCAGCTTTGACAGGGAACCTGAAGCTTTCTTT

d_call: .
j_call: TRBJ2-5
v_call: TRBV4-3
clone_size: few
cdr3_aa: CASSQGPTSRETQYF
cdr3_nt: TGCGCCAGCAGCCAGGGTCCAACCAGCCGAGAGACCCAGTACTTC

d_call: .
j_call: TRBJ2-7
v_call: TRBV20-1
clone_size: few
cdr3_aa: CSARDLETTYNEQYF
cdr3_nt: TGCAGTGCTAGAGATCTGGAAACCACCTACAATGAGCAGTACTTC

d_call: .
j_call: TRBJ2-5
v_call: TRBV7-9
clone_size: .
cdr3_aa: CASSLAGIGETQYF
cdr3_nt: TGTGCCAGCAGCTTAGCAGGAATCGGCGAGACCCAGTACTTC

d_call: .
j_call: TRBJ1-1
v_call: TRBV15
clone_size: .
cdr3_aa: CATSTSMNTEAFF
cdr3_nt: TGTGCCACCAGCACCAGTATGAACACTGAAGCTTTCTTT

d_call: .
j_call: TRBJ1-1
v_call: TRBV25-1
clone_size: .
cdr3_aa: CASSGVGVGDTEAFF
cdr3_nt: TGTGCCAGCAGTGGGGTAGGGGTGGGTGACACTGAAGCTTTCTTT

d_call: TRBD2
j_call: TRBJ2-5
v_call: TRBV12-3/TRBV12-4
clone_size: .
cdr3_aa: CASTPSGASGGVQETQYF
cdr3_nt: TGTGCCAGCACTCCTAGCGGGGCTAGCGGGGGTGTTCAAGAGACCCAGTACTTC

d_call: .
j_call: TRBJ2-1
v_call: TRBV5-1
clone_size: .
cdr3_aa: CASSPALDPEQFF
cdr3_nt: TGCGCCAGCAGCCCGGCCTTGGACCCAGAGCAGTTCTTC

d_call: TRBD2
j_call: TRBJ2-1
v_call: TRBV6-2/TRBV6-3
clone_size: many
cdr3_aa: CASSFGGTSGHNEQFF
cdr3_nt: TGTGCCAGCAGTTTCGGGGGGACTAGCGGACACAATGAGCAGTTCTTC

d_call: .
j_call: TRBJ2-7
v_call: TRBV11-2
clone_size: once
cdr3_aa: CASSLDLRAYEQYF
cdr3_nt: TGTGCCAGCAGCTTAGATCTCAGGGCATACGAGCAGTACTTC

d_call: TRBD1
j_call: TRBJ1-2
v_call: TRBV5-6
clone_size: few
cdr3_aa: CASSLGTGASTF
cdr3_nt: TGTGCCAGCAGCTTGGGGACAGGGGCCTCCACCTTC

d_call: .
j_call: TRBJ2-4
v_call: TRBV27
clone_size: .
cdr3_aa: CASSLMGSLSKNIQYF
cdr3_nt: TGTGCCAGCAGTTTGATGGGGTCGCTAAGCAAAAACATTCAGTACTTC

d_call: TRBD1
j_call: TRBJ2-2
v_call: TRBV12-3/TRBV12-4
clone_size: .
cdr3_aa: CASSLITGTGPGELFF
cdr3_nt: TGTGCCAGCAGTTTAATAACCGGGACAGGGCCCGGGGAGCTGTTTTTT

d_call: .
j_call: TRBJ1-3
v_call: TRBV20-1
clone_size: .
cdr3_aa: CSARDLADSGNTIYF
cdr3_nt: TGCAGTGCTAGAGATCTTGCGGACTCTGGAAACACCATATATTTT

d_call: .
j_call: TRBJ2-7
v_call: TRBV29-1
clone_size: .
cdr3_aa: CSVEMGNRGYEQYF
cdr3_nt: TGCAGCGTTGAAATGGGGAACCGTGGATACGAGCAGTACTTC

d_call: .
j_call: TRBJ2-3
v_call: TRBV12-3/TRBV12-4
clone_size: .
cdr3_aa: CASTSSFSTDAQYF
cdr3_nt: TGTGCCAGCACCTCGAGCTTTAGCACAGATGCGCAGTATTTT

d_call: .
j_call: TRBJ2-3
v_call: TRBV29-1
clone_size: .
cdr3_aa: CSVETSGSTQYF
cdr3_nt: TGCAGCGTTGAAACGTCCGGGTCTACGCAGTATTTT

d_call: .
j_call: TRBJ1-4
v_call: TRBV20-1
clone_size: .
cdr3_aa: CSAQIGPASEKLFF
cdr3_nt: TGCAGTGCGCAAATCGGACCGGCCTCGGAAAAACTGTTTTTT

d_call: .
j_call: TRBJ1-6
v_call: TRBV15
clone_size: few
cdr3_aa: CATRRGAVNSPLHF
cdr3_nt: TGTGCCACGCGGCGCGGGGCAGTGAATTCACCCCTCCACTTT

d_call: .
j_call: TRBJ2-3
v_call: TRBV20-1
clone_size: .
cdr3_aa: CSATAGGSYTDTQYF
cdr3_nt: TGCAGTGCTACCGCCGGGGGTAGCTACACAGATACGCAGTATTTT

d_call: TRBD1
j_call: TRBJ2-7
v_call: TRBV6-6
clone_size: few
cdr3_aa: CASSSVDRGIHEQYF
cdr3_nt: TGTGCCAGCAGTTCTGTGGACAGGGGGATCCACGAGCAGTACTTC

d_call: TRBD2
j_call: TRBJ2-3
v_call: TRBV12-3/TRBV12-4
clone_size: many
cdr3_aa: CASSPGGAVHTQYF
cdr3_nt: TGTGCCAGCAGCCCCGGGGGGGCAGTGCATACGCAGTATTTT

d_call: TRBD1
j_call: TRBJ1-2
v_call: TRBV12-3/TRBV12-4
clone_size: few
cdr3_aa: CASSPPGTGIINYGYTF
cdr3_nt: TGTGCCAGCAGTCCCCCCGGGACAGGGATCATTAACTATGGCTACACCTTC

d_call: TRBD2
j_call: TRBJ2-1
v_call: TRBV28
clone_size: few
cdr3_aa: CASRREGSYNEQFF
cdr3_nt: TGTGCCAGCAGAAGGGAGGGCTCCTACAATGAGCAGTTCTTC

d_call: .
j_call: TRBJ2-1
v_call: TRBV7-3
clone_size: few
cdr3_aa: CASSSTSYRVEGPDYNEQFF
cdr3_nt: TGTGCCAGCAGCTCTACCTCCTACAGGGTTGAGGGACCTGACTACAATGAGCAGTTCTTC

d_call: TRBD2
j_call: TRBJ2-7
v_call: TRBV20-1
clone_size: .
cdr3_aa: CSASASGTYEQYF
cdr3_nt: TGCAGTGCTAGTGCTAGCGGAACCTACGAGCAGTACTTC

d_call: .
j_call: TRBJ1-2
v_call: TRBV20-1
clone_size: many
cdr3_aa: CSTPGATTPFHGYTF
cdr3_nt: TGCAGTACTCCCGGGGCCACGACCCCCTTTCATGGCTACACCTTC

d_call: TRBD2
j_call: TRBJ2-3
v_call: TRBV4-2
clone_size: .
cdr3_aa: CASSPSSGTTDTQYF
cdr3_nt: TGTGCCAGCAGCCCGTCTAGCGGAACCACAGATACGCAGTATTTT

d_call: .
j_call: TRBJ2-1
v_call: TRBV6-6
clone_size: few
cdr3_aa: CASTQGMYNEQFF
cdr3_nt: TGTGCCAGCACCCAAGGGATGTACAATGAGCAGTTCTTC

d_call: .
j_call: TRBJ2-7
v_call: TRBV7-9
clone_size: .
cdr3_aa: CASSLARGGDEQYF
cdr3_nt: TGTGCCAGCAGCTTAGCTCGGGGTGGGGACGAGCAGTACTTC

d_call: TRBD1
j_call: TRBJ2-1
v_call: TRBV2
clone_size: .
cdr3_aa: CASSRDRVGEQFF
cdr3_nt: TGTGCCAGCAGTCGGGACAGGGTGGGTGAGCAGTTCTTC

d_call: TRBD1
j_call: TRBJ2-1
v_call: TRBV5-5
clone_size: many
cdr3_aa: CASSNPGQGGKFRFF
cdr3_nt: TGTGCCAGCAGCAATCCGGGACAGGGGGGAAAGTTTCGGTTCTTC

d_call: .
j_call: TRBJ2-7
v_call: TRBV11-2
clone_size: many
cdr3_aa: CASLTTADTRYEQYF
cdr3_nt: TGTGCCAGCCTAACGACGGCGGACACCCGATACGAGCAGTACTTC

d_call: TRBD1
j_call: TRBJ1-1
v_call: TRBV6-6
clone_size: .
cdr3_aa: CASSGRDRRIIEAFF
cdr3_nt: TGTGCCAGCAGTGGCCGGGACAGGAGGATTATTGAAGCTTTCTTT

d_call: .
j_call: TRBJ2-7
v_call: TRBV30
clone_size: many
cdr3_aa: CAWMRQATSYEQYF
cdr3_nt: TGTGCCTGGATGCGACAGGCCACCTCCTACGAGCAGTACTTC

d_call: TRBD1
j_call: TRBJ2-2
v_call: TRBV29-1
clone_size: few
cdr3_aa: CSGTDRDRAYGGELFF
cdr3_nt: TGCAGCGGGACAGACCGGGACAGGGCTTATGGCGGGGAGCTGTTTTTT

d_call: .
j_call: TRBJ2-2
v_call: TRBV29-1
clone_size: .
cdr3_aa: CSVGRSGELFF
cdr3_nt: TGCAGCGTTGGTCGGTCCGGGGAGCTGTTTTTT

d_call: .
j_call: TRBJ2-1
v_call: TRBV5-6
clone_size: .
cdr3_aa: CASSLSRYNEQFF
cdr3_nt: TGTGCCAGCAGCTTGTCCAGATACAATGAGCAGTTCTTC